These 2 T cell receptor beta chains were sequenced from one sample in a study of cytomegalovirus exposure and HLA in healthy donors. Generated by immunoSEQ multiplex PCR, the TCRdb table keeps only in-frame clones and is missing some. The sample contains around 130,000 clones, nearly 90% of which appear only once. Sample: PBMCs. The receptors come from a man aged 30 to 45 in good health and CMV-seronegative.

This chain joins TRBV5-1 and TRBJ2-2; the D is unclear. With 4 bases removed from V and 3 bases from J, the gap between germline ends came to 10 bases. Germline CDR1 and CDR2: SGHRS and YFSETQ. The CDR3 runs 14 residues. CDR3 nucleotide sequence: TGCGCCAGCAGCACTGACACATACACCGGGGAGCTGTTTTTT. Translating gives CASSTDTYTGELFF.

The rearrangement joins TRBV19 to TRBJ1-6, with 7 bases that match TRBD1. CDR3 length: 14 amino acids. V lost 3 bases to trimming and J lost 7 bases; unmatched junction nucleotides: 3. The germline CDR1 and CDR2 sequences are LNHDA and SQIVND (reference sequence). This CDR3 reads CASSIGTANSPLHF. CDR3 DNA sequence: TGTGCCAGTAGTATCGGGACAGCGAATTCACCCCTCCACTTT.